Each of the 20 T cell receptor beta chains below was sequenced from the same sample in a study of OX40 agonist ivuxolimab in advanced cancers. Produced via immunoSEQ multiplex PCR; TCRdb's table is partial and in-frame only. The table lists about 41,000 clones, about 82% of them singletons. This specimen consisted of CD4+ or CD8+ T cells sorted from blood, obtained in a trial of the OX40 agonist ivuxolimab. Every receptor here comes from an adult with an advanced solid tumor such as melanoma, head and neck, liver or kidney cancer.

This chain uses TRBV2 with TRBJ1-3; no firm D call. The CDR3 has 15 amino acids. V lost 4 bases, J lost 0 bases, and 10 bases lay in between. Germline CDR1 SNHLY, CDR2 FYNNEI. This CDR3 is CASSAASYSGNTIYF. As DNA, the CDR3 is TGTGCCAGCAGTGCGGCCAGCTACTCTGGAAACACCATATATTTT.

The gene calls are TRBV11-1 and TRBJ2-5; no reliable D call. Germline V gene lookup returns CDR1 SGHAT and CDR2 FQDESV (reference sequence). The CDR3 is 13 amino acids. V was clipped by 5 bases and J by 2 bases, with 9 bases between them. CDR3 sequence reads: CASSLGIQETQYF. CDR3 DNA: TGTGCCAGCAGCCTCGGAATACAAGAGACCCAGTACTTC.

The gene calls are TRBV6-1 and TRBJ1-2, with 8 positions matching TRBD1. Germline CDR1 is MNHNS and CDR2 is SASEGT. The V and J ends lost 1 base and 6 bases, in that order; junction bases with no gene match: 10. The CDR3 spans 16 residues. CDR3: CASSEVGRTGSDGYTF. DNA for the CDR3: TGTGCCAGCAGTGAAGTAGGCCGGACAGGGTCGGATGGCTACACCTTC.

The chain couples TRBV5-1 to TRBJ2-3; TRBD2 matches 12 bases. Losses at the gene ends were 2 bases for V and 2 bases for J; bases not matched to a gene: 6. The V gene's germline CDR1 is SGHRS and CDR2 YFSETQ. The CDR3 contains 17 residues. CDR3 sequence: CASSLFLAGGDTDTQYF. The CDR3 DNA follows: TGCGCCAGCAGCTTATTCCTAGCGGGGGGGGACACAGATACGCAGTATTTT.

The chain is built from TRBV28 and TRBJ2-7, with TRBD2 matching 7 bases. The CDR3 is 13 amino acids. Germline-derived CDR1 and CDR2 are MDHEN and SYDVKM. J lost 4 bases, V lost 6 bases, and 6 bases had no gene match. The CDR3 DNA reads TGTGCCAGCAGCTCGGGAGGACGTTACGAGCAGTACTTC. As protein: CASSSGGRYEQYF.

The chain combines TRBV4-1 with TRBJ1-3; no reliable D call. Trimming removed 0 bases from V and 3 bases from J, with 3 bases in between. CDR3 length: 13 residues. The germline CDR1 and CDR2 sequences are MGHRA and YSYEKL. CDR3 protein: CASSQDLGNTIYF. The CDR3 coding sequence is TGCGCCAGCAGCCAAGACCTTGGAAACACCATATATTTT.

This rearrangement joins TRBV28 to TRBJ2-2, with a tentative D call TRBD2 (6 bases). Trimming removed 6 bases at V and 4 bases at J, with 15 bases between. Germline lookup yields CDR1 MDHEN and CDR2 SYDVKM. The CDR3 has 15 residues. CDR3 loop: CASRGGQGGTGELFF. For the CDR3, the DNA is TGTGCCAGCAGGGGGGGTCAGGGAGGCACCGGGGAGCTGTTTTTT.

The J gene is TRBJ2-2, the V gene TRBV7-2; 10 bases match TRBD1. Trimming cost V 6 bases and J 7 bases; bases outside gene matches: 8. Germline lookup yields CDR1 SGHTA and CDR2 FQGNSA. This CDR3 has 15 residues. DNA for the CDR3: TGTGCCAGCAGAAGGACAGGGGGGTTGGGCGGGGAGCTGTTTTTT. It yields the protein CASRRTGGLGGELFF. Combining the CDR3 with reference TRBV7-2 and TRBJ2-2 gives the whole variable domain GAGVSQSPSNKVTEKGKDVELRCDPISGHTALYWYRQSLGQGLEFLIYFQGNSAPDKSGLPSDRFSAERTGGSVSTLTIQRTQQEDSAVYLCASRRTGGLGGELFFGEGSRLTVL.

This rearrangement joins TRBV6-5 to TRBJ2-5; no clear D gene. The CDR3 runs to 13 residues. Germline V gene data show CDR1 as MNHEY and CDR2 as SVGAGI. V lost 5 bases, J lost 3 bases, and 10 bases lay in between. The CDR3 DNA follows: TGTGCCAGCAGTCTTCAGATCAAAGAGACCCAGTACTTC. Translated: CASSLQIKETQYF.

The V call is TRBV14, the J call TRBJ2-1; TRBD2 might be the D (6 bases). Germline-derived CDR1 and CDR2 are SGHDN and FVKESK. Trimming left V 4 bases short and J 3 bases short, with 13 bases between. The CDR3 loop spans 15 amino acids. The CDR3 is CASSRVGTYYNEQFF. Here the CDR3 DNA reads TGTGCCAGCAGCCGCGTTGGGACTTACTACAATGAGCAGTTCTTC. The entire variable domain, with the rest obtained from reference TRBV14 and TRBJ2-1, is as follows: EAGVTQFPSHSVIEKGQTVTLRCDPISGHDNLYWYRRVMGKEIKFLLHFVKESKQDESGMPNNRFLAERTGGTYSTLKVQPAELEDSGVYFCASSRVGTYYNEQFFGPGTRLTVL.

V gene TRBV7-9 combines with J gene TRBJ1-2; D not resolved. Germline loops: CDR1 SEHNR, CDR2 FQNEAQ (reference sequence). The V end lost 1 base, the J end lost 2 bases, and 5 bases lay between the germline ends. This CDR3 contains 13 residues. CDR3 nucleotides: TGTGCCAGCAGCTTAGAAGGGAACTATGGCTACACCTTC. Its translation is CASSLEGNYGYTF.

The chain combines TRBV5-1 with TRBJ1-3; a weak D match, TRBD1 (5 bases). V lost 10 bases, J lost 1 base, and 12 bases lay in between. Germline CDR1 SGHRS, CDR2 YFSETQ. The CDR3 is 13 residues long. CDR3 residues: CASREGSGNTIYF. CDR3 nucleotide sequence: TGCGCCTCCAGGGAAGGATCTGGAAACACCATATATTTT.

This clone was seen ten or more times. The chain carries TRBV21-1 and TRBJ2-7; the D call TRBD1 from the table was never checked on the DNA. TRBV21-1 is deemed a pseudogene. This CDR3 contains 13 residues. The CDR3: CAIQGQGPLGQYF. For the CDR3, the DNA is TGTGCTATCCAGGGACAGGGCCCCCTGGGGCAGTACTTC.

This clone has only one observation. The chain has TRBV4-1 and TRBJ1-4; 8 bases are shared with TRBD1. Germline values: CDR1 MGHRA, CDR2 YSYEKL. V was clipped by 2 bases and J by 3 bases; unmatched bases: 8. The CDR3 is 17 residues long. DNA of the CDR3: TGCGCCAGCAGCCAAACCCAGGGGGCGCAGGCTAATGAAAAACTGTTTTTT. It is translated as CASSQTQGAQANEKLFF.

This clone was observed a single time. V is TRBV5-1 and J is TRBJ2-7; D is ambiguous. CDR1 and CDR2 from the germline V gene are SGHRS and YFSETQ. Trimming stripped 0 bases from V and 6 bases from J, with 10 bases between. The CDR3 is made up of 13 amino acids. The CDR3 loop is CASSLVGSIEQYF. The CDR3 bases are TGCGCCAGCAGCTTGGTGGGTTCTATCGAGCAGTACTTC.

The chain has TRBV9 and TRBJ2-6; TRBD2 agrees at 7 bases. This CDR3 is 18 amino acids long. Trimming removed 0 bases from V and 1 base from J; junction bases left unmatched: 7. Germline V lookup: CDR1 SGDLS, CDR2 YYNGEE. The CDR3 coding sequence is TGTGCCAGCAGCGTAGGAATAGCGGGTAGATCTGGGGCCAACGTCCTGACTTTC. Its protein is CASSVGIAGRSGANVLTF.

V gene TRBV19 combines with J gene TRBJ2-2; TRBD2 might be the D (7 bases). Trimming stripped 5 bases from V and 4 bases from J, with 20 bases between. The CDR3 length is 17 residues. CDR1 and CDR2 from the germline V gene are LNHDA and SQIVND (reference sequence). Written as DNA, the CDR3 is TGTGCCAGTAGTGCCGTTTCGGGGGGCGGGAGCACCGGGGAGCTGTTTTTT. Translating gives CASSAVSGGGSTGELFF.

This sequence joins TRBV5-4 and TRBJ2-5, with no clear D. This CDR3 region has 15 residues. Germline V lookup: CDR1 SGHNT, CDR2 YYREEE (reference sequence). The V and J ends lost 0 bases and 5 bases respectively, with 14 bases between them. The CDR3 nucleotides read TGTGCCAGCAGCTTGGGGGGTACTCAAGGGGAGACCCAGTACTTC. The encoded protein is CASSLGGTQGETQYF.

The rearrangement joins TRBV4-2 to TRBJ2-7; the D gene is possibly TRBD2 (6 bases). Germline values: CDR1 LGHNA, CDR2 YNFKEQ. This CDR3 region has 15 residues. Trimming pared 0 bases from V and 0 bases from J, leaving 9 bases between. As DNA, the CDR3 is TGTGCCAGCAGCCAAGATATAGCGGACTCCTACGAGCAGTACTTC. Protein sequence: CASSQDIADSYEQYF.

CDR3 nucleotide sequence: TGTGCCAGTAGTATGGAAGGGAACTTTGAGACCCAGTACTTC. Its translation: CASSMEGNFETQYF. The chain is built from TRBV19 and TRBJ2-5; D not certain. The CDR3 extends over 14 amino acids. V dropped 3 bases and J dropped 5 bases, with 13 bases sitting between them. CDR1 and CDR2 (germline): LNHDA, SQIVND (reference sequence).